A single sample gave rise to the 12 T cell receptor beta chains below, sequenced in a study of blood T cells in healthy people across ages. A sample-barcoded 5' primer and a J-beta primer mix were used in a second PCR of roughly 7 to 11 cycles. TCRdb reanalysed the 5' RACE reads using MiXCR and keeps one entry per CDR3 protein. In the table there are 540,000 or so distinct CDR3 sequences, under 55% of which are singletons. Material: blood. The receptor set was obtained from a man older than 75 in good health.

The chain employs TRBV7-9 and TRBJ2-7; no clear D. The ends were cut back, 5 bases at V and 2 bases at J, with 7 bases in the middle. CDR3 length: 12 amino acids. Germline V gene data show CDR1 as SEHNR and CDR2 as FQNEAQ (reference sequence). The CDR3 reads CASSTYPYEQYF. CDR3 DNA sequence: TGTGCCAGCAGCACCTACCCCTACGAGCAGTACTTC.

This rearrangement joins TRBV9 to TRBJ2-3; D may be TRBD1 or TRBD2 (5 bases each). This CDR3 has 15 amino acids. CDR1 is SGDLS and CDR2 is YYNGEE in the germline V gene. Trimming left V 3 bases short and J 0 bases short, with 11 bases between. CDR3 sequence reads: CASSERDGSTDTQYF. The CDR3 DNA is TGTGCCAGCAGCGAACGGGACGGTAGCACAGATACGCAGTATTTT. The whole variable domain, remainder taken from reference TRBV9 and TRBJ2-3, is DSGVTQTPKHLITATGQRVTLRCSPRSGDLSVYWYQQSLDQGLQFLIQYYNGEERAKGNILERFSAQQFPDLHSELNLSSLELGDSALYFCASSERDGSTDTQYFGPGTRLTVL.

The chain is built from TRBV29-1 and TRBJ1-1, with D maybe TRBD1 (5 bases). The V end lost 1 base, the J end lost 3 bases, and 6 bases lay between the germline ends. The germline CDR1 and CDR2 sequences are SQVTM and ANQGSEA. The CDR3 is 12 residues long. CDR3 protein: CSVEGRDTEAFF. CDR3 in DNA: TGCAGCGTTGAAGGCAGGGACACTGAAGCTTTCTTT.

This clonotype was picked up a small number of times. The chain joins TRBV7-2 to TRBJ2-7; tentative D call: TRBD2 (5 bases). V was clipped by 4 bases and J by 3 bases, with 10 bases between them. This CDR3 region has 13 residues. Germline CDR1 reads SGHTA; CDR2 reads FQGNSA. CDR3 sequence: CASSSEGSYEQYF. For the CDR3, the DNA is TGTGCCAGCAGCTCTGAGGGTAGCTACGAGCAGTACTTC.

Ten or more counts support this clonotype. This sequence joins TRBV7-9 and TRBJ2-7, with 13 bases lining up with TRBD2. Germline V CDR1 and CDR2: SEHNR, FQNEAQ (reference sequence). There are 18 residues in the CDR3. The trim removed 4 bases at V and 6 bases at J, leaving 15 bases unmatched. The CDR3 DNA reads TGTGCCAGCAGCTCACCACAAACAACGGGACTAGCGGGACGCGAGCAGTACTTC. Its protein is CASSSPQTTGLAGREQYF.

This clonotype was observed a handful of times. The DNA of the CDR3 is TGTGCCAGCAGCCAATCTAGCGGAGCAGATACGCAGTATTTT. This gives the protein CASSQSSGADTQYF. V usage is TRBV7-2 and J usage is TRBJ2-3; TRBD2 matches 7 bases. Unmatched junction bases numbered 6, after V lost 5 bases and J lost 4 bases. Germline V gene data show CDR1 as SGHTA and CDR2 as FQGNSA. The CDR3 spans 14 residues.

The genes are TRBV7-8 and TRBJ2-3, with 8 bases identical to TRBD1. CDR3 length: 16 residues. Germline values: CDR1 SGHVS, CDR2 FQNEAQ. V was clipped by 6 bases and J by 3 bases; unmatched bases: 11. In DNA form, the CDR3 reads TGTGCCAGCAGTCGAACAGGGGGTAAAGGGACAGATACGCAGTATTTT. Translating gives CASSRTGGKGTDTQYF.

In this sample, this clonotype turned up once. The CDR3 region has the DNA TGTGCCACCAGTGACACAGGGCCCAAGGGCAATGAGCAGTTCTTC. This gives the protein CATSDTGPKGNEQFF. The gene calls are TRBV24-1 and TRBJ2-1; D might be TRBD1 (6 bases). The CDR3 runs to 15 residues. The V gene's germline CDR1 is KGHDR and CDR2 SFDVKD. Trimming shortened V by 4 bases and J by 6 bases, and 15 bases separated the two germline ends.

In its sample, this clonotype was seen a few times. The chain is built from TRBV7-3 and TRBJ1-5; D gene ambiguous. The germline V gene has CDR1 SGHTA and CDR2 FQGTGA. This CDR3 is built from 16 residues. V shed 2 bases and J shed 3 bases, with 14 bases lying between them. CDR3 coding DNA: TGTGCCAGCAGCTTATTAGAAGGGCACGCCAATCAGCCCCAGCATTTT. It encodes CASSLLEGHANQPQHF.

CDR3 protein: CSSYRVGRGGSYNEQFF. The CDR3 DNA follows: TGCAGCTCATACCGAGTAGGGCGGGGGGGTTCCTACAATGAGCAGTTCTTC. This chain joins TRBV29-1 and TRBJ2-1, with 9 bases matching TRBD2. Germline V gene lookup returns CDR1 SQVTM and CDR2 ANQGSEA. CDR3 length equals 17 residues. Trimming at V came to 8 bases and at J to 1 base, leaving 15 bases not matched to a gene.

V and J are TRBV6-2 or TRBV6-3 and TRBJ2-4; 7 positions match TRBD1. Germline trimming cut 4 bases from V and 15 bases from J; bases unmatched to any gene: 15. There are 14 residues in the CDR3. Germline values: CDR1 MNHEY, CDR2 SVGEGT. The CDR3 bases are TGTGCCAGCAGTTGGGACAGTAGCCGGTACGAGCTGTACTTC. This gives the protein CASSWDSSRYELYF.

The gene calls are TRBV10-3 and TRBJ2-1; D not resolved. Germline loops: CDR1 ENHRY, CDR2 SYGVKD. V was shortened by 5 bases and J by 8 bases, with 7 bases between the two germline ends. The CDR3 totals 11 residues. CDR3 coding DNA: TGTGCCATCAGTTCTAGGGATGAGCAGTTCTTC. Amino acids: CAISSRDEQFF.